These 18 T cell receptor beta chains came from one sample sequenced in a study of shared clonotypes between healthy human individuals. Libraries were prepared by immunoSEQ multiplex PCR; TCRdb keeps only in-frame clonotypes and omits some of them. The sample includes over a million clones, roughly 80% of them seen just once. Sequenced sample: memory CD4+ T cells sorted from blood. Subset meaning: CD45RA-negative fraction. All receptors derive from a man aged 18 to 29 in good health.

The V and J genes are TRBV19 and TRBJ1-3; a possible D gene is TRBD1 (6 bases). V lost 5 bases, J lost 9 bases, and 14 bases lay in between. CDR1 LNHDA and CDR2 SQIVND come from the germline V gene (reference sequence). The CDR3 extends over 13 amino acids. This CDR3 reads CASSVQGSGTIYF. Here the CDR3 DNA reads TGTGCCAGTAGTGTACAGGGCAGTGGCACCATATATTTT.

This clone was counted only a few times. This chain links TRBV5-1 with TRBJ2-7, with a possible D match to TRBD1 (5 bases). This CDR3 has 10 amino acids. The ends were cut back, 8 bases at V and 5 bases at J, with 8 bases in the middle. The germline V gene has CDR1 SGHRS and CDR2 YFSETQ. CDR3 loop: CARPQDEQYF. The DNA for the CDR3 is TGCGCCAGACCACAGGACGAGCAGTACTTC. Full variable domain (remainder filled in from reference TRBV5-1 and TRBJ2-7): KAGVTQTPRYLIKTRGQQVTLSCSPISGHRSVSWYQQTPGQGLQFLFEYFSETQRNKGNFPGRFSGRQFSNSRSEMNVSTLELGDSALYLCARPQDEQYFGPGTRLTVT.

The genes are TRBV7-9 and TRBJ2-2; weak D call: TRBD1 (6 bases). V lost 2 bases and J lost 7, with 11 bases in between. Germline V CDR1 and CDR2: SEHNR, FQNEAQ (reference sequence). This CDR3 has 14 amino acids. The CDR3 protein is CASSLMGAIGELFF. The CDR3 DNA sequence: TGTGCCAGCAGCTTAATGGGGGCAATCGGGGAGCTGTTTTTT.

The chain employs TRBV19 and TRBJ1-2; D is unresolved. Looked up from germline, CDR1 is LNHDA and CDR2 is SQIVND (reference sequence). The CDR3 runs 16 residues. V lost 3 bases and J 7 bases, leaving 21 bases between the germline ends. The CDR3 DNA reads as TGTGCCAGTAGTATGGGCCTTAGAATGGAGGATGGTGGCTACACCTTC. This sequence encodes CASSMGLRMEDGGYTF.

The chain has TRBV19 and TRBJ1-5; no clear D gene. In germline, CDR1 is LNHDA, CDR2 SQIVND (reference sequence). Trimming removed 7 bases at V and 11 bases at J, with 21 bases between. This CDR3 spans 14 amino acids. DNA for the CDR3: TGTGCCAGTATGGTGGGCCCTGTGGTTGGGGCCCAGCATTTT. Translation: CASMVGPVVGAQHF.

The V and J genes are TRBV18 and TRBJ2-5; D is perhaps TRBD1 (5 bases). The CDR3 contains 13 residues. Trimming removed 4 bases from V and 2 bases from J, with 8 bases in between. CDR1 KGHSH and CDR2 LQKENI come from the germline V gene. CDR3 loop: CASSQGWQETQYF. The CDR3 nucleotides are TGTGCCAGCTCACAGGGGTGGCAAGAGACCCAGTACTTC.

The CDR3 coding sequence is TGTGCCACGGTTGGTGAAGTTGAAGCTTTCTTT. The encoded protein is CATVGEVEAFF. The chain is built from TRBV10-3 and TRBJ1-1, with D uncertain. Germline V gene lookup returns CDR1 ENHRY and CDR2 SYGVKD. V was pared by 10 bases and J by 7 bases, with 13 bases between. The CDR3 contains 11 residues.

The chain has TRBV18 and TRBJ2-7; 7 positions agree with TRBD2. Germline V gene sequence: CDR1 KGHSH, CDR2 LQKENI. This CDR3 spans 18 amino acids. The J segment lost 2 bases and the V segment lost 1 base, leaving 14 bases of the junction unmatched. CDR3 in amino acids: CASSPLPEMAGAPYEQYF. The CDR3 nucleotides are TGTGCCAGCTCACCACTCCCTGAGATGGCGGGAGCCCCCTACGAGCAGTACTTC.

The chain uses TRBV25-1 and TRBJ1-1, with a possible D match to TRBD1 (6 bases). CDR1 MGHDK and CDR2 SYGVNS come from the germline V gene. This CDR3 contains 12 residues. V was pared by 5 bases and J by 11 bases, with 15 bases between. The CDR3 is CASSHLQGPAFF. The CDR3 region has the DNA TGTGCCAGCAGTCACCTTCAGGGGCCGGCTTTCTTT.

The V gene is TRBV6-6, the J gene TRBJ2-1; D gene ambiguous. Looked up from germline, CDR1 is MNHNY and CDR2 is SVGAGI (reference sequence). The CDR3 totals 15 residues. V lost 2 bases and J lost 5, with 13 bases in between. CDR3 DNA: TGTGCCAGCAGTTACCCCTGGCCTGGGGACAATGAGCAGTTCTTC. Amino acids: CASSYPWPGDNEQFF.

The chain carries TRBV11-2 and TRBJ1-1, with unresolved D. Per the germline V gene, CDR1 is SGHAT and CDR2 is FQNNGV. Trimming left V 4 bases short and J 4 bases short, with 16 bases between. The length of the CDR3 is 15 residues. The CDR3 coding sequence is TGTGCCAGCAGCTCCAGGACGGTTTATAGCACTGAAGCTTTCTTT. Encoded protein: CASSSRTVYSTEAFF. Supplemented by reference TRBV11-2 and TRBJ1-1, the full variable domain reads EAGVAQSPRYKIIEKRQSVAFWCNPISGHATLYWYQQILGQGPKLLIQFQNNGVVDDSQLPKDRFSAERLKGVDSTLKIQPAKLEDSAVYLCASSSRTVYSTEAFFGQGTRLTVV.

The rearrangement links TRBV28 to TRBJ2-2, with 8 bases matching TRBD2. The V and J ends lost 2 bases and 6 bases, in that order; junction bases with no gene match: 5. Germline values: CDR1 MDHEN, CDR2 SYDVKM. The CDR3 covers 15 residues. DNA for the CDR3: TGTGCCAGCAGTTTAAATCGGGGGGGCGCCGGGGAGCTGTTTTTT. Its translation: CASSLNRGGAGELFF.

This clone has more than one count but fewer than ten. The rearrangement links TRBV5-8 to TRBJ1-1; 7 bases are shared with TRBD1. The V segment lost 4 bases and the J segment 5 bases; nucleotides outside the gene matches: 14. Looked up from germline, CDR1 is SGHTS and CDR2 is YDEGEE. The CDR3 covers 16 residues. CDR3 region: CASSLLGGAKGTEAFF. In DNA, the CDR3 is TGTGCCAGCAGCCTCTTAGGGGGCGCGAAGGGGACTGAAGCTTTCTTT.

As DNA, the CDR3 is TGTGCCTCGCAGCGGGGAAACACTGAAGCTTTCTTT. Protein product: CASQRGNTEAFF. The chain joins TRBV30 to TRBJ1-1; D remains ambiguous. Germline CDR1 is GTSNPN and CDR2 is SVGIG (reference sequence). V lost 7 bases and J lost 2, with 11 bases in between. The CDR3 extends over 12 amino acids. Looking up the rest from reference TRBV30 and TRBJ1-1 gives the full variable domain: SQTIHQWPATLVQPVGSPLSLECTVEGTSNPNLYWYRQAAGRGLQLLFYSVGIGQISSEVPQNLSASRPQDRQFILSSKKLLLSDSGFYLCASQRGNTEAFFGQGTRLTVV.

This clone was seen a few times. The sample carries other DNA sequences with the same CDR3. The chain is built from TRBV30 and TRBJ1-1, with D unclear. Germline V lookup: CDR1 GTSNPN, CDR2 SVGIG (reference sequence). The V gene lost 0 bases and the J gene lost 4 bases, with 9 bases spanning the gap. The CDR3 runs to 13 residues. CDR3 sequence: CAWSVRVGTEAFF. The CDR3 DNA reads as TGTGCCTGGAGTGTTCGGGTTGGCACTGAAGCTTTCTTT.

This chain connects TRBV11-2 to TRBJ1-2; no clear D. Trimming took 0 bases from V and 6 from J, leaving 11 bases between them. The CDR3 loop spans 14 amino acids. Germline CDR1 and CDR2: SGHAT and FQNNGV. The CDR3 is CASSLDVWGNGYTF. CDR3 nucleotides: TGTGCCAGCAGCTTAGATGTATGGGGTAATGGCTACACCTTC.

For the CDR3, the DNA is TGTGCCAGCAGGTGGGGGACCGGGGAGCTGTTTTTT. Its protein product is CASRWGTGELFF. This rearrangement joins TRBV2 to TRBJ2-2, with D perhaps assigned TRBD1 or TRBD2 (5 bases each). This CDR3 has 12 amino acids. Trimming pared 6 bases from V and 5 bases from J, leaving 7 bases between. The V gene's germline CDR1 is SNHLY and CDR2 FYNNEI.

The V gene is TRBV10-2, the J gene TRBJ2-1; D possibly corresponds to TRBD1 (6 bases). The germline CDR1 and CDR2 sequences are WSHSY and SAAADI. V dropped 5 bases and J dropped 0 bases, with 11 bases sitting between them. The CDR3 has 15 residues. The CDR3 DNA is TGCGCCAGCAGTAGGCTGGACAGCTCCTACAATGAGCAGTTCTTC. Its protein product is CASSRLDSSYNEQFF.